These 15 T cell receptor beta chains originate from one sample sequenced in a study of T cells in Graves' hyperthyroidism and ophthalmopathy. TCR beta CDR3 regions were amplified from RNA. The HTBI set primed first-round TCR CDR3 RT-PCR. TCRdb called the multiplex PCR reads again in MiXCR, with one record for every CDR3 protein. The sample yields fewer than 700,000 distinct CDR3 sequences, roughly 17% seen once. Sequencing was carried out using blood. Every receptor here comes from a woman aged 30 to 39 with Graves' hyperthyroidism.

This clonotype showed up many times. For the CDR3, the DNA is TGTGCCAGCAGTTTAAGCTCCGAGCAGTACTTC. Amino acids: CASSLSSEQYF. J is TRBJ2-7 and V is TRBV28; D unresolved. V shed 2 bases and J shed 6 bases, with 5 bases lying between them. The CDR3 spans 11 residues. The germline CDR1 and CDR2 sequences are MDHEN and SYDVKM.

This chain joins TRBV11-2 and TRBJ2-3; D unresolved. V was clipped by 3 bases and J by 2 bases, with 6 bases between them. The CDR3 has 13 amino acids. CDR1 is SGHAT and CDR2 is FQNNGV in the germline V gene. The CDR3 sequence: CASSFTLTDTQYF. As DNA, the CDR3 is TGTGCCAGCAGCTTTACACTCACAGATACGCAGTATTTT.

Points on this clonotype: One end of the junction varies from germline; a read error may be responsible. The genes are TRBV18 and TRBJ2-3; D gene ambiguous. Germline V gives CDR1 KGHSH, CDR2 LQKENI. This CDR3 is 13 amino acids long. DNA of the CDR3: TGTGTCAGCTCCTTAGGTAGCACAGATACGCAGTATTTT. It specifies CVSSLGSTDTQYF.

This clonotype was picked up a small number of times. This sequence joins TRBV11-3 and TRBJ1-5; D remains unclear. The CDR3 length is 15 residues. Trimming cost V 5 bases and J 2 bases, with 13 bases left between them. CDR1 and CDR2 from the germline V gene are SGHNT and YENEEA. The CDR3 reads CASSPRGWGNQPQHF. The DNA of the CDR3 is TGTGCCAGCAGCCCTCGGGGATGGGGCAATCAGCCCCAGCATTTT. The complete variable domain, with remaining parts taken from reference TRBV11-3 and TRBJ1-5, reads EAGVVQSPRYKIIEKKQPVAFWCNPISGHNTLYWYLQNLGQGPELLIRYENEEAVDDSQLPKDRFSAERLKGVDSTLKIQPAELGDSAVYLCASSPRGWGNQPQHFGDGTRLSIL.

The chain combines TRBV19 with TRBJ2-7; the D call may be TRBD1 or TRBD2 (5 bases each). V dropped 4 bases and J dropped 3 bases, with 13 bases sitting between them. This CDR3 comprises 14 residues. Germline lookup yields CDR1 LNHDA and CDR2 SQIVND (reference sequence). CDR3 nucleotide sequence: TGTGCCAGTAGTAAGGGAGAGGGGATCTACGAGCAGTACTTC. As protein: CASSKGEGIYEQYF. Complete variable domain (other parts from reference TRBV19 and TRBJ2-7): DGGITQSPKYLFRKEGQNVTLSCEQNLNHDAMYWYRQDPGQGLRLIYYSQIVNDFQKGDIAEGYSVSREKKESFPLTVTSAQKNPTAFYLCASSKGEGIYEQYFGPGTRLTVT.

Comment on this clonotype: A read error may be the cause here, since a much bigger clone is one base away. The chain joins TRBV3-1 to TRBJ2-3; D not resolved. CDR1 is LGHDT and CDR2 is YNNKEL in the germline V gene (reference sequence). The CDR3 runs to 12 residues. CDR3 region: CASGHISDTQYF. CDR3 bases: TGTGCCAGCGGCCATATCTCAGATACGCAGTATTTT.

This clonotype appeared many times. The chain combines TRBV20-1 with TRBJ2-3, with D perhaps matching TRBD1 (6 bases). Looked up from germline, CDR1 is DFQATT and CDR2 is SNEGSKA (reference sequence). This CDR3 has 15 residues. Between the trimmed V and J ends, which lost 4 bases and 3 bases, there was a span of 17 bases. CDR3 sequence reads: CSATRQGIGTDTQYF. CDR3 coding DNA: TGCAGTGCTACTAGGCAGGGGATTGGTACAGATACGCAGTATTTT.

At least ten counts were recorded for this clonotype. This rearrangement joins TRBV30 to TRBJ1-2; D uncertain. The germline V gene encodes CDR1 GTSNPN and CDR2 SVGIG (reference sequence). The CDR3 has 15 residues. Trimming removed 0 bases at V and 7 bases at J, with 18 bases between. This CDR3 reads CAWSVLGSAEFGYTF. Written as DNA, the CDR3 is TGTGCCTGGAGTGTACTGGGTTCGGCGGAGTTTGGCTACACCTTC.

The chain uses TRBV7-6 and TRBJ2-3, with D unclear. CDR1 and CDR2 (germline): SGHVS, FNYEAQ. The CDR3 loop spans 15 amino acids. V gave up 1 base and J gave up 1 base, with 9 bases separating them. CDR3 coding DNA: TGTGCCAGCAGCTTAGATGTACGCCGCACAGATACGCAGTATTTT. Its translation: CASSLDVRRTDTQYF.

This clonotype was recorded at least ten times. In DNA form, the CDR3 reads TGTGCCAGCAGCTTAGACCACTACGAGCAGTACTTC. Its protein is CASSLDHYEQYF. The chain combines TRBV7-2 with TRBJ2-7; D not certain. Germline CDR1 is SGHTA and CDR2 is FQGNSA. The length of the CDR3 is 12 residues. The ends were cut back, 1 base at V and 3 bases at J, with 4 bases in the middle.

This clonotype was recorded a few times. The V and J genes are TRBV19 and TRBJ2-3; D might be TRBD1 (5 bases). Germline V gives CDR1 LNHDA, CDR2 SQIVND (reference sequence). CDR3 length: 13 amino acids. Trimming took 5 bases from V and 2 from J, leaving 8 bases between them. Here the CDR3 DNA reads TGTGCCAGTAGTGCGACAGCCACAGATACGCAGTATTTT. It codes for CASSATATDTQYF.

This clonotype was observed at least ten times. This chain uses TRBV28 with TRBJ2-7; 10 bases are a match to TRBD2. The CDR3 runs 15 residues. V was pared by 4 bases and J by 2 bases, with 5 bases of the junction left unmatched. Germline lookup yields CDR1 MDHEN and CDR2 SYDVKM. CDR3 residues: CASSSLAGGAYEQYF. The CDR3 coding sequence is TGTGCCAGCAGTTCTTTAGCGGGAGGCGCCTACGAGCAGTACTTC.

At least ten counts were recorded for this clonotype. CDR3 sequence (DNA): TGTGCCAGCAGTTTTGTTGGGACAGAAGAGACCCAGTACTTC. Translating gives CASSFVGTEETQYF. The chain recombines TRBV12-3 or TRBV12-4 with TRBJ2-5, with TRBD1 matching over 7 bases. This CDR3 has 14 residues. The V and J ends lost 3 bases and 3 bases, in that order; junction bases with no gene match: 4.

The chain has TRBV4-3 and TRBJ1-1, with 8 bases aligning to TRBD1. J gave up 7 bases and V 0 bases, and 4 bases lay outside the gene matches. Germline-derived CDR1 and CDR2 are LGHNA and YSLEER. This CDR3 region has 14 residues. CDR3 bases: TGCGCCAGCAGCCAAGATCGGGGACAGGTTGAAGCTTTCTTT. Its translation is CASSQDRGQVEAFF.

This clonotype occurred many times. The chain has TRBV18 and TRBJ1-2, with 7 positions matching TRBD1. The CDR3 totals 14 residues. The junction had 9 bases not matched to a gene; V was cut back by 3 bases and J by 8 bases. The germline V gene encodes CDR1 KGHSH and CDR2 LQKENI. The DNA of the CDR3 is TGTGCCAGCTCACCGATCGACAGGGCTGGGGGCTACACCTTC. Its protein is CASSPIDRAGGYTF.